The T cell receptor beta chain described here comes from a study of T cell responses to AZD1222 COVID-19 vaccine. Study observations and caveats: The donor cohort was predominantly white British with a female majority, and clonal diversity may have been underestimated. Repertoires were obtained only post-peak T cell response. Just 5 or 6 AZD1222 recipients tested seropositive at baseline. CD4 TCRs covered the whole spike, strongest at regions 160-218 and 743-854.

Remarks on this clone: Antigen specificity is unknown.

Trimming removed 5 bases at V and 10 bases at J, with 15 bases between. Germline loops: CDR1 SGHTA, CDR2 FQGTGA. The CDR3 consists of 13 residues. Some clones are missing from TCRdb's copy, which holds only in-frame ones; the method was immunoSEQ multiplex PCR. The sample holds 130,000 to 150,000 clones, around 90% seen once. The specimen comprised peripheral blood, sampled 28 days after the second dose of the MenACWY control vaccine. The V call is TRBV7-3, the J call TRBJ2-1; no firm D call. The sequence was obtained from an adult who received the MenACWY meningococcal vaccine as a control. CDR3 sequence (DNA): TGTGCCAGCAGCCTGGACCGTGAAAGGGAGCAGTTCTTC. Encoded protein: CASSLDREREQFF.